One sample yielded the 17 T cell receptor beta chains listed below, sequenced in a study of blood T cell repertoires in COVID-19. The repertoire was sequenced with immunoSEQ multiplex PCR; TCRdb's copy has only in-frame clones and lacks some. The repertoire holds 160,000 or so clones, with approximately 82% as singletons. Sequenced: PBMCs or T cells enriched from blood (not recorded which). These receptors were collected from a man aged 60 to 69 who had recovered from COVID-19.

The CDR3 sequence is CASSYSGTGDGNTIYF. DNA for the CDR3: TGTGCCAGCAGTTACTCTGGGACAGGGGACGGAAACACCATATATTTT. This chain links TRBV6-6 with TRBJ1-3; 10 bases map to TRBD1. CDR1 MNHNY and CDR2 SVGAGI come from the germline V gene (reference sequence). The CDR3 sequence is 16 residues long. Trimming removed 0 bases from V and 4 bases from J; junction bases left unmatched: 3.

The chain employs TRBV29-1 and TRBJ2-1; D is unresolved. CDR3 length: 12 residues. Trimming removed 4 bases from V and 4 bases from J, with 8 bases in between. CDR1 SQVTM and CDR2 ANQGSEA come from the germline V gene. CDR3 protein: CSVVESYNEQFF. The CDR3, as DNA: TGCAGCGTTGTGGAGTCTTACAATGAGCAGTTCTTC.

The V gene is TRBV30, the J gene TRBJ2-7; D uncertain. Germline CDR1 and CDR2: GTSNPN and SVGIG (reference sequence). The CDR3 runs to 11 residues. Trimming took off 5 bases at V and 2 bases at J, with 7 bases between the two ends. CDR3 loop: CAWDSTYEQYF. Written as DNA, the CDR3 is TGTGCCTGGGACTCTACCTACGAGCAGTACTTC.

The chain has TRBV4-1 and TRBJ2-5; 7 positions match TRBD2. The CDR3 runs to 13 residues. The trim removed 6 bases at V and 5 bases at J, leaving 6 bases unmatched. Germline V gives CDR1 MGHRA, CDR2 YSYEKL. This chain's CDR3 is CASRGRAGETQYF. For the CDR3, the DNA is TGCGCCAGCAGGGGGAGGGCCGGGGAGACCCAGTACTTC.

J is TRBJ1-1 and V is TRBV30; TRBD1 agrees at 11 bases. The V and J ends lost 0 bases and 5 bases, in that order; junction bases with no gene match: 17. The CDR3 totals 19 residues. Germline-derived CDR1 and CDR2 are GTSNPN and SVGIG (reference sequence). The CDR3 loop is CAWSVINPDRGLDRTEAFF. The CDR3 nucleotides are TGTGCCTGGAGTGTAATAAATCCGGACAGGGGGCTAGATCGGACTGAAGCTTTCTTT.

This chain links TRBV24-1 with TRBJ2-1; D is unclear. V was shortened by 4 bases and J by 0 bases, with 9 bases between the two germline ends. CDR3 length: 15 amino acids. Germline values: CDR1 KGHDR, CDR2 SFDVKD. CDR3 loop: CATSDRKFSYNEQFF. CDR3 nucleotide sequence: TGTGCCACCAGTGACAGGAAATTCTCCTACAATGAGCAGTTCTTC.

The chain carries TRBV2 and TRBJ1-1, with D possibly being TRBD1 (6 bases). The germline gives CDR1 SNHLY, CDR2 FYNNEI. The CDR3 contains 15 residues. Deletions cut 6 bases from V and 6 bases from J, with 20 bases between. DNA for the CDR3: TGTGCCAGCAGGATGGAGATACAGGGTTCGTCTGAAGCTTTCTTT. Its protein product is CASRMEIQGSSEAFF.

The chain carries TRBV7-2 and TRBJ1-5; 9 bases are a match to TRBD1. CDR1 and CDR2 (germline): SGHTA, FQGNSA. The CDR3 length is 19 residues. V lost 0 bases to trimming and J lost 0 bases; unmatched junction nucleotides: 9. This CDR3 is CASSLAVGDREYSNQPQHF. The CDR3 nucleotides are TGTGCCAGCAGCTTAGCGGTGGGGGACAGGGAATATAGCAATCAGCCCCAGCATTTT. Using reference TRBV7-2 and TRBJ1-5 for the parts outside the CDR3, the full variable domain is GAGVSQSPSNKVTEKGKDVELRCDPISGHTALYWYRQSLGQGLEFLIYFQGNSAPDKSGLPSDRFSAERTGGSVSTLTIQRTQQEDSAVYLCASSLAVGDREYSNQPQHFGDGTRLSIL.

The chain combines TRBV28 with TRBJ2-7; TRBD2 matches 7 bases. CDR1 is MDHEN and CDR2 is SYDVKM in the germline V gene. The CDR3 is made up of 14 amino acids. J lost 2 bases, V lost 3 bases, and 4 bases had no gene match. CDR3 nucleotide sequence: TGTGCCAGCAGTTTTGCGGGACTAACCTACGAGCAGTACTTC. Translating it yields CASSFAGLTYEQYF.

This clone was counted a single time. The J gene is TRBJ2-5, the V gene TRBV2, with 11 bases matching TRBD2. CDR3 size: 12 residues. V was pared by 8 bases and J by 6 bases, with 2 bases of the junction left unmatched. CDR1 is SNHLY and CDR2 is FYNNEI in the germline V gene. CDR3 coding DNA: TGTGCCAGCGGGACTAGCGGACAGACCCAGTACTTC. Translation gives CASGTSGQTQYF.

CDR3 region: CASSVTGTTNYGYTF. The CDR3 bases are TGTGCCAGCAGCGTGACCGGGACAACGAACTATGGCTACACCTTC. The rearrangement joins TRBV11-2 to TRBJ1-2, with a weak D call TRBD1 (6 bases). Germline V gene data show CDR1 as SGHAT and CDR2 as FQNNGV. Trimming shortened V by 5 bases and J by 2 bases, and 15 bases separated the two germline ends. This CDR3 spans 15 amino acids.

The CDR3: CASSLGVFGARTDTQYF. The CDR3 coding sequence is TGTGCCAGCAGCTTAGGGGTATTCGGAGCTCGCACAGATACGCAGTATTTT. This chain connects TRBV11-2 to TRBJ2-3; D unclear. The CDR3 is made up of 17 amino acids. Germline assignment: CDR1 SGHAT and CDR2 FQNNGV. V lost 1 base and J 1 base, leaving 15 bases between the germline ends.

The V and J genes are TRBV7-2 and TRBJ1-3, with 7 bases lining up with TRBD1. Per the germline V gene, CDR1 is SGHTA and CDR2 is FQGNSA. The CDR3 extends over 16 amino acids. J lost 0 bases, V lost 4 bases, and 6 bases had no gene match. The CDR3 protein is CASSSTGPGSGNTIYF. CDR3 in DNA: TGTGCCAGCAGCTCGACAGGGCCCGGCTCTGGAAACACCATATATTTT.

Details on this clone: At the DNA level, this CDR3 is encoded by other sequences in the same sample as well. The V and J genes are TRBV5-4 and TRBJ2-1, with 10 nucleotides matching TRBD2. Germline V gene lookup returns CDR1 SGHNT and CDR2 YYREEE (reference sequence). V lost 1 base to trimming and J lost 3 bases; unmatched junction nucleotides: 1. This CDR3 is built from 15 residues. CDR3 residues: CASSLRTSGYNEQFF. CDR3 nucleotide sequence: TGTGCCAGCAGCTTGAGGACTAGCGGCTACAATGAGCAGTTCTTC.

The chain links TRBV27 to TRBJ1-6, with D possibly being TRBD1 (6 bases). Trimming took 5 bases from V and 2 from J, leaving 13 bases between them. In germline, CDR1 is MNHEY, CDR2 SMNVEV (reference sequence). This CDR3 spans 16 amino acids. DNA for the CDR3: TGTGCCAGCAGTATCCAGGGGAGCCCCTATAATTCACCCCTCCACTTT. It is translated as CASSIQGSPYNSPLHF.

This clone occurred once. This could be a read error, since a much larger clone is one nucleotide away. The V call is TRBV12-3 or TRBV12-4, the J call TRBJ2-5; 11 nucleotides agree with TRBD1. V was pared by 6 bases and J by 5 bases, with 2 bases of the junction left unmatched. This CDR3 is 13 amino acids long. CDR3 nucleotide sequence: TGTGCCAGCAGCTGGGACAGGGGGGAGACCCAGTACTTC. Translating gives CASSWDRGETQYF.

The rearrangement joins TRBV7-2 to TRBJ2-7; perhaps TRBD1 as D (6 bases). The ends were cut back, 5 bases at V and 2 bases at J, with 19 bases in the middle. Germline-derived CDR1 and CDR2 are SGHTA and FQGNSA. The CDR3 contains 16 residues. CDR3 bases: TGTGCCAGCAGCCCCTCTCCCAGGGGTCGAACCTACGAGCAGTACTTC. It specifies CASSPSPRGRTYEQYF.